This passage covers 20 T cell receptor beta chains from one sample sequenced in a study of blood T cell repertoires in COVID-19. Repertoires were generated with immunoSEQ multiplex PCR, while TCRdb's copy carries only in-frame clones and drops some. Here the sample spans fewer than 400,000 clones, 85% to 90% being singletons. Sequencing was carried out using peripheral blood. These receptors all stem from a human donor in a cohort sampled during active COVID-19.

The chain joins TRBV28 to TRBJ1-4, with a weak D call TRBD1 (5 bases). CDR1 MDHEN and CDR2 SYDVKM come from the germline V gene. CDR3 length: 18 amino acids. The ends were cut back, 2 bases at V and 0 bases at J, with 16 bases in the middle. The CDR3 DNA reads as TGTGCCAGCAGTTTACTGCAGGGAACATCAGCAACTAATGAAAAACTGTTTTTT. Translating it yields CASSLLQGTSATNEKLFF.

This rearrangement joins TRBV6-5 to TRBJ1-1; D unclear. Germline CDR1 MNHEY, CDR2 SVGAGI. This CDR3 spans 13 amino acids. Deletions cut 2 bases from V and 5 bases from J, with 9 bases between. This CDR3 is CASSYHTRTEAFF. DNA of the CDR3: TGTGCCAGCAGTTACCACACGCGGACTGAAGCTTTCTTT.

The V gene is TRBV5-1, the J gene TRBJ2-1; tentatively, D is TRBD2 (6 bases). CDR1 and CDR2 from the germline V gene are SGHRS and YFSETQ. V dropped 4 bases and J dropped 7 bases, with 15 bases sitting between them. The CDR3 has 14 amino acids. In DNA form, the CDR3 reads TGCGCCAGCAGCCCCGGGACTTTATTGAATGAGCAGTTCTTC. Translated, it gives CASSPGTLLNEQFF.

The V call is TRBV4-1, the J call TRBJ1-5; tentatively, D is TRBD1 (6 bases). This CDR3 has 13 amino acids. Germline values: CDR1 MGHRA, CDR2 YSYEKL. Deletions cut 3 bases from V and 6 bases from J, with 9 bases between. CDR3 loop: CASSQRQAQPQHF. The DNA for the CDR3 is TGCGCCAGCAGCCAGCGACAGGCTCAGCCCCAGCATTTT.

CDR3 bases: TGTGCCAGCAGCCAAGAACTAGGACGTTACAATGAGCAGTTCTTC. Encoded protein: CASSQELGRYNEQFF. This chain uses TRBV4-2 with TRBJ2-1; tentative D call: TRBD2 (5 bases). This CDR3 spans 15 amino acids. Trimming pared 0 bases from V and 4 bases from J, leaving 10 bases between. Germline values: CDR1 LGHNA, CDR2 YNFKEQ.

The rearrangement joins TRBV5-4 to TRBJ1-3, with D maybe TRBD1 (5 bases). Per germline, CDR1 SGHNT and CDR2 YYREEE (reference sequence). Trimming shortened V by 0 bases and J by 5 bases, and 9 bases separated the two germline ends. The CDR3 totals 14 residues. The CDR3 sequence is CASSLDQGRNTIYF. For the CDR3, the DNA is TGTGCCAGCAGCTTGGATCAGGGTAGAAACACCATATATTTT.

V and J are TRBV11-2 and TRBJ2-3, with 12 bases fitting TRBD2. Germline V gives CDR1 SGHAT, CDR2 FQNNGV. The CDR3 spans 17 residues. V shed 3 bases and J 2 bases; nucleotides not matched to a gene: 6. CDR3 region: CASSLRTSGAYTDTQYF. In DNA, the CDR3 is TGTGCCAGCAGCTTGCGGACTAGCGGGGCATACACAGATACGCAGTATTTT.

V usage is TRBV28 and J usage is TRBJ2-7; D gene uncertain. There are 13 residues in the CDR3. Per the germline V gene, CDR1 is MDHEN and CDR2 is SYDVKM. The germline V and J ends were trimmed by 5 bases and 3 bases, with 11 bases remaining between them. CDR3 sequence (DNA): TGTGCCAGCAGTCCCCCCGCTAACTACGAGCAGTACTTC. Translating gives CASSPPANYEQYF.

Turning to this clone: One end of the junction does not line up with germline, which may come from a read error. DNA for the CDR3: TGTGCCAGCAGCCAGCGGTACCTTCGTTTT. It translates to CASSQRYLRF. The chain has TRBV7-9 and TRBJ1-3; D is unresolved. There are 10 residues in the CDR3. Germline V gene data show CDR1 as SEHNR and CDR2 as FQNEAQ (reference sequence). Together with reference TRBV7-9 and TRBJ1-3, the CDR3 gives the full variable domain: DTGVSQNPRHKITKRGQNVTFRCDPISEHNRLYWYRQTLGQGPEFLTYFQNEAQLEKSRLLSDRFSAERPKGSFSTLEIQRTEQGDSAMYLCASSQRYLRFGEGSWLTVV.

Points on this clone: Other DNA sequences in the sample encode the same CDR3. CDR3 nucleotide sequence: TGTGCCAGCAGCTTAGGCGCGAGCACAGATACGCAGTATTTT. Translating gives CASSLGASTDTQYF. The chain links TRBV11-3 to TRBJ2-3; D not resolved. Per germline, CDR1 SGHNT and CDR2 YENEEA. Deletions cut 1 base from V and 0 bases from J, with 5 bases between. The CDR3 consists of 14 residues. The full variable domain, with the rest looked up from reference TRBV11-3 and TRBJ2-3, is EAGVVQSPRYKIIEKKQPVAFWCNPISGHNTLYWYLQNLGQGPELLIRYENEEAVDDSQLPKDRFSAERLKGVDSTLKIQPAELGDSAVYLCASSLGASTDTQYFGPGTRLTVL.

V usage is TRBV6-5 and J usage is TRBJ1-3, with a possible D match to TRBD1 (5 bases). Germline assignment: CDR1 MNHEY and CDR2 SVGAGI. Trimming shortened V by 5 bases and J by 7 bases, and 12 bases separated the two germline ends. The CDR3 is made up of 13 amino acids. The CDR3 here is CASSMRGGNTIYF. CDR3 in DNA: TGTGCCAGCAGTATGAGGGGAGGGAACACCATATATTTT.

The V call is TRBV7-9, the J call TRBJ1-4, with 11 bases identical to TRBD1. V trimming: 7 bases; J trimming: 0 bases; junction bases outside the gene matches: 16. The CDR3 is made up of 20 amino acids. Germline CDR1 SEHNR, CDR2 FQNEAQ (reference sequence). CDR3 sequence (DNA): TGTGCCAGCACTCCTCACCCGGACAGGGGGCGGGAAGCAACTAATGAAAAACTGTTTTTT. This translates into CASTPHPDRGREATNEKLFF.

V is TRBV3-1 (or the pseudogene TRBV3-2) and J is TRBJ2-5; D possibly corresponds to TRBD2 (5 bases). Germline CDR1 LGHDT, CDR2 YNNKEL (reference sequence). This CDR3 comprises 13 residues. V was pared by 4 bases and J by 10 bases, with 16 bases between. CDR3 region: CASSPGNLGDQYF. The CDR3 coding sequence is TGTGCCAGCAGCCCCGGGAACCTTGGGGACCAGTACTTC.

This clone was observed a single time. V is TRBV30 and J is TRBJ1-3; D remains unclear. There are 13 residues in the CDR3. V was trimmed by 2 bases and J by 2 bases, leaving 7 bases between them. Germline-derived CDR1 and CDR2 are GTSNPN and SVGIG (reference sequence). In DNA, the CDR3 is TGTGCCTGGAGTACGGGAGCTGGAAACACCATATATTTT. Residues: CAWSTGAGNTIYF. The whole variable domain, filled in from reference TRBV30 and TRBJ1-3, reads SQTIHQWPATLVQPVGSPLSLECTVEGTSNPNLYWYRQAAGRGLQLLFYSVGIGQISSEVPQNLSASRPQDRQFILSSKKLLLSDSGFYLCAWSTGAGNTIYFGEGSWLTVV.

The rearrangement joins TRBV24-1 to TRBJ1-1, with unresolved D. V was cut by 9 bases and J by 1 base, with 8 bases left in between. The CDR3 sequence is 12 residues long. Germline lookup yields CDR1 KGHDR and CDR2 SFDVKD. In DNA form, the CDR3 reads TGTGCCACCCGGGGAGAGAACACTGAAGCTTTCTTT. It specifies CATRGENTEAFF.

This clone was detected only a few times. The V and J genes are TRBV9 and TRBJ1-2, with D possibly TRBD1 on 6 matching bases. This CDR3 contains 16 residues. Germline-derived CDR1 and CDR2 are SGDLS and YYNGEE. With 0 bases removed from V and 4 bases from J, the gap between germline ends came to 16 bases. The CDR3: CASSVGAGELAYGYTF. CDR3 bases: TGTGCCAGCAGCGTAGGAGCAGGGGAATTAGCCTATGGCTACACCTTC.

The J gene is TRBJ2-7, the V gene TRBV5-6; perhaps TRBD1 as D (5 bases). This CDR3 is 14 amino acids long. Germline V gene lookup returns CDR1 SGHDT and CDR2 YYEEEE. Trimming stripped 0 bases from V and 3 bases from J, with 10 bases between. The CDR3 DNA sequence: TGTGCCAGCAGCTTGGGGGGCGCAGGCTACGAGCAGTACTTC. Its translation: CASSLGGAGYEQYF.

In this sample, this clone turned up a few times. The chain joins TRBV19 to TRBJ1-1, with D possibly TRBD1 on 6 matching bases. Germline V gene lookup returns CDR1 LNHDA and CDR2 SQIVND (reference sequence). The CDR3 loop spans 15 amino acids. The V end lost 6 bases, the J end lost 5 bases, and 19 bases lay between the germline ends. CDR3 loop: CASSPRRQERTEAFF. The CDR3 DNA is TGTGCCAGTAGCCCACGTCGACAGGAGAGGACTGAAGCTTTCTTT.

Many counts were recorded for this clone. This sequence joins TRBV11-3 and TRBJ2-3; 8 bases fit TRBD2. Germline CDR1 and CDR2: SGHNT and YENEEA. The CDR3 loop spans 14 amino acids. J was trimmed by 4 bases and V by 5 bases; bases with no gene match: 5. The CDR3 sequence is CASSPGTRADTQYF. DNA of the CDR3: TGTGCCAGCAGCCCCGGGACTAGAGCAGATACGCAGTATTTT.

The chain uses TRBV11-1 and TRBJ2-7; the match to TRBD1 covers 10 bases. V lost 5 bases, J lost 4 bases, and 11 bases stayed unmatched. The CDR3 contains 16 residues. Germline V gives CDR1 SGHAT, CDR2 FQDESV (reference sequence). In DNA form, the CDR3 reads TGTGCCAGCAGCAGAAACTTCGGGACAGGGGCGTACGAGCAGTACTTC. The encoded protein is CASSRNFGTGAYEQYF.